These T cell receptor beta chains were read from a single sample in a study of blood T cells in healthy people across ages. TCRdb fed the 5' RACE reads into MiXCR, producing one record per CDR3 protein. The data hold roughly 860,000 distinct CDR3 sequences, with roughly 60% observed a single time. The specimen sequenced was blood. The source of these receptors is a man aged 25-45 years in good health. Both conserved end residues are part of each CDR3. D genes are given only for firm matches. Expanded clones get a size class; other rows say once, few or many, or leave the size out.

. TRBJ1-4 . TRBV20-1 TGCAGTGCTAGAGAGGCAGGGGCTGCAACTAATGAAAAACTGTTTTTT CSAREAGAATNEKLFF
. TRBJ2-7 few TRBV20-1 TGCAGTGCTAGTATTATTGGGGGAAGCTCCTACGAGCAGTACTTC CSASIIGGSSYEQYF
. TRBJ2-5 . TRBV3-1 TGTGCCAGCAGCCAAGAGGGTTCGAGCAGCGGCCAAGAGACCCAGTACTTC CASSQEGSSSGQETQYF
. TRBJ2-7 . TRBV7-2 TGTGCCAGCAGCTTAGAAGCGGTATATGCCTACGAGCAGTACTTC CASSLEAVYAYEQYF
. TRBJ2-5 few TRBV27 TGTGCCACGGGTGGGGTGATTGGGGAGACCCAGTACTTC CATGGVIGETQYF
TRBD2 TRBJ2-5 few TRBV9 TGTGCCAGCAGCGTAGATGCGGGGGACCTCCAAGAGACCCAGTACTTC CASSVDAGDLQETQYF
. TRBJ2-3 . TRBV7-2 TGTGCCAGCAGCTCCAATCGTGATACGCAGTATTTT CASSSNRDTQYF
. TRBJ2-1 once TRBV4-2 TGTGCCAGCAGCCAAGCGTGGGGGCTTAGTGAGCAGTTCTTC CASSQAWGLSEQFF
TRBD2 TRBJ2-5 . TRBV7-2 TGTGCCAGCAGCTTACCGACTAGCGGGTTTGGAGAGACCCAGTACTTC CASSLPTSGFGETQYF
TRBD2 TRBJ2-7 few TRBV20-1 TGCAGTGCTAGAGATAAGAGACTAGCGGGGGTTTGGGAGCAGTACTTC CSARDKRLAGVWEQYF
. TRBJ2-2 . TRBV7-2 TGTGCCAGCAGCTTAGATCCGGACACAGTCAGACGCGGGGAGCTGTTTTTT CASSLDPDTVRRGELFF
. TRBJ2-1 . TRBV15 TGTGCCACCAGCAGAAGATACGGACAGCTTTACAATGAGCAGTTCTTC CATSRRYGQLYNEQFF
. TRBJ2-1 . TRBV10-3 TGCGCCATGCGGGCCGAGGTAGGCAATGAGCAGTTCTTC CAMRAEVGNEQFF
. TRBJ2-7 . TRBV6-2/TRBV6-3 TGTGCCAGCAGTTCAGGATACTCCGAGCAGTACTTC CASSSGYSEQYF
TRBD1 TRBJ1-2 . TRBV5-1 TGCGCCAGCAGCCCCGCGGACAGGGAGTACTATGGCTACACCTTC CASSPADREYYGYTF
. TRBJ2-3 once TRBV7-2 TGTGCCAGCAGCTTTCTACAGGGCACAGATACGCAGTATTTT CASSFLQGTDTQYF
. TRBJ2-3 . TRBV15 TGTGCCACCAGCGAGAGGAGGTTTGATACGCAGTATTTT CATSERRFDTQYF
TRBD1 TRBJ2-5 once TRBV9 TGTGCCAGCACAACGGGGACAGGGGGAGTGGAGACCCAGTACTTC CASTTGTGGVETQYF
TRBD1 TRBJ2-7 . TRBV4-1 TGCGCCAGCAGCCCCCTCACGGGACAGGGGGCCTACGAGCAGTACTTC CASSPLTGQGAYEQYF
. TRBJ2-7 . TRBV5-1 TGCGCCAGCAGGGTCAACTCCTACGAGCAGTACTTC CASRVNSYEQYF
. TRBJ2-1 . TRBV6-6 TGTGCCAGCGGAGTCTCCCTGTGGGAGCAGTTCTTC CASGVSLWEQFF
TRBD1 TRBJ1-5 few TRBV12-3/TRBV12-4 TGTGCCAGCAGTTGGACAGGTCTGAATCAGCCCCAGCATTTT CASSWTGLNQPQHF
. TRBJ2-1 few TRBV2 TGTGCCAGCAGTGATTTAGACTACAATGAGCAGTTCTTC CASSDLDYNEQFF
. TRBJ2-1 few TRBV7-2 TGTGCCAGCAGCTTAGCGCCTAGGGTATCCTACAATGAGCAGTTCTTC CASSLAPRVSYNEQFF
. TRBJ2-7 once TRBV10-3 TGTGCCATCAGTGGCCTAGGACCGAACTCCTACGAGCAGTACTTC CAISGLGPNSYEQYF
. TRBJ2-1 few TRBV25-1 TGTGCCAGCACGGCTGGGAGCTCCTACAATGAGCAGTTCTTC CASTAGSSYNEQFF